The present entry profiles one T cell receptor beta chain with its context. TCRs were sequenced from a few patients responding to pembrolizumab. The data belong to a study of PD-1 blockade in mismatch repair-deficient tumors. In the study overall: Enrolled about 2013-2016, patients had progressing, pretreated mismatch repair-deficient cancers of about twelve types.

The data were produced by immunoSEQ multiplex PCR, yet TCRdb's version contains in-frame clones alone and is incomplete. Counted here are some 100,000 clones, 82% occurring once; the ten biggest clones make up approximately 6.7%. The trim removed 3 bases at V and 1 base at J, leaving 6 bases unmatched. This CDR3 is built from 17 residues. CDR1 is SGHVS and CDR2 is FQNEAQ in the germline V gene. This clonotype was obtained from an adult with mismatch repair-deficient cancer. The sequenced sample was peripheral blood, obtained roughly 36 weeks after starting pembrolizumab. The V and J genes are TRBV7-8 and TRBJ1-3, with 10 bases aligning to TRBD1. CDR3 sequence (DNA): TGTGCCAGCAGCTTCCTGTCGGGACAGGGGTCTGGAAACACCATATATTTT. Translating gives CASSFLSGQGSGNTIYF.